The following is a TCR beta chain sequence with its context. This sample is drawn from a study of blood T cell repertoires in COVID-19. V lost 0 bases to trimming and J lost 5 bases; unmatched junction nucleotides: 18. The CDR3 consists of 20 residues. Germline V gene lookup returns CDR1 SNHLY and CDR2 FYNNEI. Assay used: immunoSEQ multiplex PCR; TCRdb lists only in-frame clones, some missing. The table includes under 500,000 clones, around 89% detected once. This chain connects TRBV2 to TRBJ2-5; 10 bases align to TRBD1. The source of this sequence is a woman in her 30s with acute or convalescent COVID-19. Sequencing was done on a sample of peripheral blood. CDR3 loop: CASSEAKGTGVPTNGETQYF. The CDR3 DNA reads TGTGCCAGCAGTGAAGCGAAGGGGACAGGGGTCCCCACAAATGGGGAGACCCAGTACTTC.